The 3 T cell receptor beta chains below were found in one sample sequenced in a study of molecular identifiers for immune sequencing clone quantification. TCRdb independently ran MiXCR on the PCR reads; one entry per CDR3 protein. The sample has about 500,000 distinct CDR3 sequences, about 22% seen once. Sample: naive CD8+ T cells from blood, with Jurkat cell RNA spiked in. Noted subset: FACS-sorted CD8+CD4-CCR7+CD45RA+ naive T cells. Receptors were obtained from a human donor in good health. Some libraries in this study had Jurkat cell RNA spiked in.

The table lists this clonotype with many counts. The rearrangement links TRBV30 to TRBJ2-7, with D perhaps matching TRBD1 (5 bases). V lost 1 base and J lost 1, with 5 bases in between. The CDR3 has 12 amino acids. In germline, CDR1 is GTSNPN, CDR2 SVGIG (reference sequence). The CDR3 DNA reads TGTGCCTGGAGTGGACAGTCCTACGAGCAGTACTTC. Encoded protein: CAWSGQSYEQYF.

This clonotype was counted ten times or more. The genes are TRBV5-1 and TRBJ1-1, with 9 bases fitting TRBD1. V lost 3 bases, J lost 1 base, and 1 base stayed unmatched. The CDR3 spans 14 residues. Looked up from germline, CDR1 is SGHRS and CDR2 is YFSETQ. For the CDR3, the DNA is TGCGCCAGCAGCTGGACAGGGGCGAACACTGAAGCTTTCTTT. Encoded protein: CASSWTGANTEAFF.

The chain recombines TRBV24-1 with TRBJ1-1; possible D gene TRBD1, 6 bases. V was clipped by 3 bases and J by 8 bases, with 9 bases between them. The CDR3 has 12 amino acids. Germline V CDR1 and CDR2: KGHDR, SFDVKD. CDR3 region: CATSDDDREAFF. CDR3 nucleotides: TGTGCCACCAGTGATGACGACAGGGAAGCTTTCTTT.